The clone carrying this T cell receptor beta chain was counted a few times. TCRdb itself ran the 5' RACE reads through MiXCR, one entry per CDR3 protein. In the table there are a few hundred thousand distinct CDR3 sequences, roughly 9.4% of which are singletons. Trimming removed 2 bases at V and 6 bases at J, with 5 bases between. This CDR3 contains 12 residues. The sample belongs to a study of T-cell memory formation after mild COVID-19. This sequence originates from a man in his late teens or twenties who had mild COVID-19 (a few samples of this study predate the infection). Cell type and time point are not known. What was sequenced was PBMCs or a T cell subset sorted from them (not recorded which). The rearrangement uses TRBV12-3 or TRBV12-4 and TRBJ1-5; D uncertain. CDR3 nucleotides: TGTGCCAGCAGTTTATCGACTCAGCCCCAGCATTTT. Amino acids: CASSLSTQPQHF.